This record covers a single T cell receptor (beta chain). This clone was observed many times. Its cognate antigen has yet to be identified. No much larger clonotype is one base removed from it; base qualities were not supplied. These data originate in a study of T cells after posttransplantation cyclophosphamide (dated by TCRdb to about 2016). Some background on the complete study: Using TRB sequencing, the study followed how the T cell repertoire reconstituted after myeloablative bone marrow transplantation in which posttransplantation cyclophosphamide served as GVHD prophylaxis. Public TRB sequences were searched against a database of over 3,500 sequences associated with responses to pathogens, tumor antigens, self-antigens and alloantigens. Because TRA and TRB clonality correlated tightly in roughly 10 samples, the subsequent TCR analyses were limited to TRB only. Blood from all 35 or so PTCy patients with 1-year posttransplant specimens was subjected to TRB sequencing. Samples from around 35 PTCy-treated patients and fewer than 20 related bone marrow donors of those patients were subjected to antigen receptor sequencing. In 3 patients, TRB sequencing was also performed on up to roughly 3 more blood samples taken 2 to 5.2 years after transplant, and in a handful of patients, pretransplant blood was also TRB-sequenced.

TRB sequencing was run on genomic DNA with either the immunoSEQ assay at survey resolution or the hsTCRB kit. The authors processed their data as follows. The immunoSEQ software was used for initial read processing, and the LymphoSeq R package was used for repertoire analyses. Clonality was calculated as 1 minus normalized Shannon entropy, and the Gini coefficient was also calculated for each TRB dataset. To infer phenotypes in unsorted samples, TRB sequences from sorted subsets of the recipient or donor were mapped onto the unsorted samples of the same recipient. TCRdb stores this immuneACCESS table with in-frame sequences only. Part of the clones is absent; in the studies checked, under half of the shortfall reflects unresolved V genes, and no reason is known for the rest. V and J calls and clone size are given by that table; D and trimming were obtained from the DNA. This sample holds tens of thousands of clones in total, without any singletons. 2.7% of the sample lies in the top ten.

Related bone marrow donors provided peripheral blood samples on the day of marrow donation. Peripheral blood and bone marrow mononuclear cells were isolated by Ficoll-Hypaque density centrifugation and were cryopreserved. From cysteine to phenylalanine, the CDR3 is 12 amino acids long. Just CDR3 DNA is preserved here, 36 bases in frame from base 1. Between the V and J ends, shortened by 4 bases and 7 bases respectively, the junction contains 11 bases. The germline V gene gives CDR1 as SGHRS and CDR2 as YFSETQ. Summary of the overall study and its limitations: Donor-recipient similarity was low at 1-2 months but increased during the first year, and donor CD8+ memory clones often dominated later blood repertoires. Across fewer than 50 patients, TRB clonality was highly associated with recipient CMV seropositivity and CMV reactivation, and diversity in PTCy patients was similar to diversity in CNI/methotrexate controls. The TRB repertoires of T cells infiltrating skin or GI tract showed only limited overlap with the TRB repertoires of T cells in blood.

The chain employs TRBV5-1 and TRBJ1-1; the D segment could be TRBD1, given 6 matching bases. The TCR sequence derives from a woman in her sixties in good health, CMV-negative, and a related stem cell transplant donor. Sample: PBMCs. The CDR3 region has the sequence CASSVGQFEAFF. Here is the DNA: TGCGCCAGCAGCGTGGGACAATTTGAAGCTTTCTTT.